These 24 T cell receptor beta chains came from one sample sequenced in a study of blood T cell repertoires in COVID-19. Assay: immunoSEQ multiplex PCR; the TCRdb copy retains only in-frame clones and omits some. This sample has around 70,000 clones, with around 90% found just once. Sequencing used peripheral blood. The receptor set was obtained from a woman over 75 with active or convalescent COVID-19.

The chain has TRBV24-1 and TRBJ2-1, with D possibly matching TRBD2 (6 bases). In germline, CDR1 is KGHDR, CDR2 SFDVKD. Trimming took off 6 bases at V and 9 bases at J, with 20 bases between the two ends. The CDR3 covers 15 residues. CDR3 in amino acids: CATSLSLAGVSEQFF. The CDR3 bases are TGTGCCACCAGTCTATCACTAGCTGGGGTTTCTGAGCAGTTCTTC.

The gene calls are TRBV9 and TRBJ1-1; D unresolved. Germline CDR1 and CDR2: SGDLS and YYNGEE. Trimming left V 3 bases short and J 2 bases short, with 14 bases between. The length of the CDR3 is 15 residues. CDR3 sequence: CASSASGGLNTEAFF. The CDR3 nucleotides read TGTGCCAGCAGCGCATCGGGAGGGTTAAACACTGAAGCTTTCTTT.

The CDR3: CASSLSPGLMNTEAFF. The CDR3 DNA follows: TGCGCCAGCAGCCTAAGCCCGGGTCTCATGAACACTGAAGCTTTCTTT. V is TRBV4-3 and J is TRBJ1-1; D gene ambiguous. The CDR3 totals 16 residues. From germline, CDR1 is LGHNA and CDR2 YSLEER. The V end lost 4 bases, the J end lost 0 bases, and 15 bases lay between the germline ends.

The chain employs TRBV19 and TRBJ1-1; tentative D call: TRBD1 (6 bases). Germline lookup yields CDR1 LNHDA and CDR2 SQIVND (reference sequence). The CDR3 covers 12 residues. V gave up 4 bases and J gave up 7 bases, with 10 bases separating them. CDR3 nucleotides: TGTGCCAGTAGTACCACGGACAGTGAAGCTTTCTTT. Translating it yields CASSTTDSEAFF.

This chain joins TRBV18 and TRBJ1-1; no reliable D call. The V end was cut by 4 bases, the J end by 5 bases, with 11 bases between. Germline V lookup: CDR1 KGHSH, CDR2 LQKENI. The CDR3 contains 13 residues. The CDR3 coding sequence is TGTGCCAGCTCACGAACCCGAGGGACTGAAGCTTTCTTT. This sequence encodes CASSRTRGTEAFF.

This rearrangement joins TRBV21-1 to TRBJ2-7; the table's D gene call, TRBD1, was not cross checked with the DNA. TRBV21-1 is reported as a pseudogene. The CDR3 is 18 residues long. CDR3 residues: CASSNSLGQTEDMGEQYF. The CDR3 region has the DNA TGTGCCAGCAGCAACTCCCTGGGACAGACTGAAGATATGGGGGAGCAGTACTTC.

The chain joins TRBV5-6 to TRBJ1-2, with TRBD1 matching 8 bases. The CDR3 length is 15 residues. V lost 0 bases, J lost 4 bases, and 5 bases stayed unmatched. Germline values: CDR1 SGHDT, CDR2 YYEEEE. CDR3 nucleotides: TGTGCCAGCAGCTTGGGGGCCAGGGGGCTCTATGGCTACACCTTC. Translating gives CASSLGARGLYGYTF.

The J gene is TRBJ1-1, the V gene TRBV29-1, with TRBD1 identical over 8 bases. Trimming at V came to 3 bases and at J to 1 base, leaving 7 bases not matched to a gene. CDR1 SQVTM and CDR2 ANQGSEA come from the germline V gene. There are 15 residues in the CDR3. CDR3 nucleotides: TGCAGCGTTGACAGGGCAGGGGGCGGGAACACTGAAGCTTTCTTT. Translating it yields CSVDRAGGGNTEAFF.

The chain couples TRBV6-5 to TRBJ2-2; 7 positions match TRBD1. Germline V gene sequence: CDR1 MNHEY, CDR2 SVGAGI. The CDR3 spans 16 residues. Trimming at V came to 0 bases and at J to 4 bases, leaving 5 bases not matched to a gene. The CDR3 is CASSYSRQGFTGELFF. CDR3 DNA sequence: TGTGCCAGCAGTTACTCGCGACAGGGCTTCACCGGGGAGCTGTTTTTT.

The CDR3 sequence is CASLDRANGGGNTEAFF. CDR3 nucleotide sequence: TGTGCCAGCTTAGACAGGGCTAATGGAGGTGGGAACACTGAAGCTTTCTTT. The chain recombines TRBV18 with TRBJ1-1, with TRBD1 identical over 7 bases. Looked up from germline, CDR1 is KGHSH and CDR2 is LQKENI. This CDR3 is 17 amino acids long. V lost 7 bases, J lost 1 base, and 15 bases stayed unmatched.

The chain carries TRBV25-1 and TRBJ2-2; D unclear. CDR3 length: 14 residues. CDR1 and CDR2 (germline): MGHDK, SYGVNS. Deletions cut 4 bases from V and 1 base from J, with 7 bases between. The CDR3 DNA sequence: TGTGCCAGCAGTGCCCAGGTGAACACCGGGGAGCTGTTTTTT. Protein product: CASSAQVNTGELFF.

This chain links TRBV9 with TRBJ2-5, with D uncertain. The CDR3 has 13 residues. The germline V gene encodes CDR1 SGDLS and CDR2 YYNGEE. V was clipped by 0 bases and J by 1 base, with 4 bases between them. The CDR3 DNA follows: TGTGCCAGCAGCGTAGCTTTCCAAGAGACCCAGTACTTC. Translation: CASSVAFQETQYF.

The rearrangement joins TRBV4-1 to TRBJ1-3, with D unclear. Germline-derived CDR1 and CDR2 are MGHRA and YSYEKL. V lost 0 bases, J lost 0 bases, and 6 bases lay in between. The CDR3 is made up of 15 amino acids. The CDR3 coding sequence is TGCGCCAGCAGCCAAGACCGAGCCTCTGGAAACACCATATATTTT. It encodes CASSQDRASGNTIYF.

The rearrangement links TRBV11-2 to TRBJ1-4; the D is unclear. Germline loops: CDR1 SGHAT, CDR2 FQNNGV. V was pared by 5 bases and J by 5 bases, with 9 bases between. CDR3 size: 13 residues. CDR3 amino acids: CASSRAGNEKLFF. In DNA form, the CDR3 reads TGTGCCAGCAGCCGGGCGGGGAATGAAAAACTGTTTTTT.

As DNA, the CDR3 is TGTGCCAGCAGTCCTACGGGGGGGAAGTATTCACCCCTCCACTTT. Translating it yields CASSPTGGKYSPLHF. J is TRBJ1-6 and V is TRBV6-5, with a possible D match to TRBD1 (5 bases). The V gene lost 5 bases and the J gene lost 8 bases, with 16 bases spanning the gap. The CDR3 has 15 amino acids. Germline V gene lookup returns CDR1 MNHEY and CDR2 SVGAGI.

This chain uses TRBV19 with TRBJ2-5; tentatively, D is TRBD1 (6 bases). V shed 3 bases and J shed 8 bases, with 16 bases lying between them. Germline V gene sequence: CDR1 LNHDA, CDR2 SQIVND (reference sequence). The CDR3 is 14 residues long. The CDR3 DNA reads as TGTGCCAGTAGTATCCCCCCCCCAGGGGACACCCAGTACTTC. Its translation: CASSIPPPGDTQYF.

This clone was picked up a small number of times. The chain employs TRBV18 and TRBJ1-1; D gene ambiguous. The CDR3 extends over 13 amino acids. Germline CDR1 KGHSH, CDR2 LQKENI. V was trimmed by 2 bases and J by 7 bases, leaving 11 bases between them. CDR3 amino acids: CASSPNKRSEAFF. The CDR3 region has the DNA TGTGCCAGCTCACCAAACAAGCGGAGTGAAGCTTTCTTT.

This sequence joins TRBV3-1 (or the pseudogene TRBV3-2) and TRBJ1-1, with TRBD1 as a possible D gene (5 bases). V lost 3 bases and J 1 base, leaving 9 bases between the germline ends. CDR1 and CDR2 from the germline V gene are LGHDT and YNNKEL (reference sequence). The CDR3 length is 14 residues. Written as DNA, the CDR3 is TGTGCCAGCAGCCAGGACACCCGGAACACTGAAGCTTTCTTT. Translated, it gives CASSQDTRNTEAFF.

CDR3 residues: CASSRSASGAFF. CDR3 bases: TGTGCCAGCAGCCGCAGCGCCTCTGGGGCTTTCTTT. The rearrangement uses TRBV3-1 (or the pseudogene TRBV3-2) and TRBJ1-1, with no clear D. CDR3 length equals 12 residues. With 4 bases removed from V and 11 bases from J, the gap between germline ends came to 14 bases. Germline V CDR1 and CDR2: LGHDT, YNNKEL (reference sequence).

The gene calls are TRBV5-1 and TRBJ2-3; D is perhaps TRBD2 (6 bases). Trimming left V 5 bases short and J 4 bases short, with 14 bases between. Per the germline V gene, CDR1 is SGHRS and CDR2 is YFSETQ. The CDR3 runs to 14 residues. DNA for the CDR3: TGCGCCAGCAGTTCGGAGGGGTTTCCAGATACGCAGTATTTT. Residues: CASSSEGFPDTQYF.

The chain links TRBV10-3 to TRBJ1-2; the D gene is possibly TRBD1 (6 bases). Germline V gives CDR1 ENHRY, CDR2 SYGVKD. The length of the CDR3 is 14 residues. Trimming removed 3 bases at V and 4 bases at J, with 12 bases between. CDR3: CAISDRQDSYGYTF. Written as DNA, the CDR3 is TGTGCCATCAGTGATAGACAGGACTCCTATGGCTACACCTTC.

The chain combines TRBV2 with TRBJ1-5, with 9 nucleotides matching TRBD1. The V gene end was trimmed by 3 bases and the J gene end by 6 bases; junction bases not matched to a gene: 6. There are 15 residues in the CDR3. Germline CDR1 SNHLY, CDR2 FYNNEI. The CDR3 DNA is TGTGCCAGCAGTGAGGAGGGACAGGGTGGTCAGCCCCAGCATTTT. Translation gives CASSEEGQGGQPQHF.

This rearrangement joins TRBV4-2 to TRBJ2-3, with 8 bases aligning to TRBD2. Trimming cost V 4 bases and J 4 bases; bases outside gene matches: 16. The CDR3 sequence is 18 residues long. Per the germline V gene, CDR1 is LGHNA and CDR2 is YNFKEQ. CDR3 DNA sequence: TGTGCCAGCAGCCCTATTAGCGGGGTAGGTCCCAATTCAGATACGCAGTATTTT. Translating it yields CASSPISGVGPNSDTQYF.

The rearrangement links TRBV7-2 to TRBJ2-5; TRBD1 matches 8 bases. The CDR3 length is 15 residues. Germline V gene data show CDR1 as SGHTA and CDR2 as FQGNSA. Unmatched junction bases numbered 7, after V lost 5 bases and J lost 2 bases. DNA for the CDR3: TGTGCCAGCAGCCGCGACAGGGGCCAGCAAGAGACCCAGTACTTC. Amino acids: CASSRDRGQQETQYF.